This TCR beta chain was obtained from a study of T cells after somatic rescue of genetic block. Here immunoSEQ multiplex PCR was the method, and the copy in TCRdb shows in-frame clones only, minus some. Among more than 13,000 clones listed, roughly three quarters were seen once. This clone was found a few times. This receptor was obtained from a man between 18 and 29 years old. Input material: peripheral blood mononuclear cells (PBMCs).

The DNA for the CDR3 is TGCGCCAGCACCCCCCTTCCGGGAAAGAACACCGGGGAGCTGTTTTTT. Translation gives CASTPLPGKNTGELFF. V and J are TRBV5-1 and TRBJ2-2; D possibly corresponds to TRBD2 (5 bases). Germline values: CDR1 SGHRS, CDR2 YFSETQ. Trimming cost V 6 bases and J 1 base, with 16 bases left between them. The CDR3 consists of 16 residues.